This T cell receptor (beta chain) was sequenced in a study of blood T cells in healthy people across ages (dated by TCRdb to the mid-2010s). Study-wide context: In model experiments, template switching captured about one uniquely barcoded TCR beta cDNA molecule for every two T cells. To track age-related changes in TCR beta repertoire diversity, the study relied on deep sequencing normalized with unique cDNA molecular identifiers. The donors were divided into four age groups: young (average approximately 17 years), middle-aged (about 41), aged (approximately 62) and long-lived (more than 75). To avoid experimental bias, donors of different ages were distributed randomly across sequencing lanes. Two additional independent replicas of 1 million unique cDNA reads from the same blood draw were analyzed for two donors (one aged 18 to 30 and one aged 80 or older).

Notes on this clonotype: There is no known antigen for this receptor. A junction end diverges from the germline sequence, so it may reflect a read error.

The research as a whole found: Compared with the aged group, more naive CD4+ T cells, fewer expanded clones and increased TCR diversity were shown by the long-lived group, suggesting age selection. As age increased, observed TCR beta diversity per million T cells dropped in a roughly linear way, and a significant reduction was already evident by age about 40. Because the CMV infection status of the donors was unknown, age-related changes in expanded clonotypes may potentially have been confounded. Total diversity estimates from one million sequenced T cells were considered lower bounds and underestimates. Since profiling was done on bulk unsorted PBMCs, naive and antigen-experienced compartments could not be conclusively compared. There was a strong correlation between observed TCR beta diversity and the percentage of naive T cells measured by flow cytometry.

The donors were about 40 Caucasian individuals from Russia, aged roughly 6 to 90 years, who were systemically healthy. Ten milliliters of peripheral blood were drawn from each donor into EDTA-treated Vacutainer tubes. Ficoll-Paque density-gradient centrifugation was used to isolate PBMCs, with at least 6 million per sample. Total RNA was extracted from PBMCs with Trizol reagent, with at least 6 micrograms obtained per sample. The percentages of naive CD45RAhigh/CD27high T cells were determined by flow cytometry on a PBMC aliquot from every donor. The protocol used for the library was 5' RACE. The data were produced on an Illumina HiSeq 2500. A second PCR of roughly 6 to 11 cycles was run with a J-beta primer mix and a sample-barcoded 5' primer. A template-switch 5' adaptor carrying 12 random nucleotides introduced a unique molecular identifier onto each TCR beta cDNA molecule. At least 2.5 million CDR3-containing paired-end reads were obtained from each sample. First-strand cDNA was synthesized from all RNA with the Mint cDNA synthesis kit, primed by a TRBC-specific oligonucleotide. All cDNA was treated with uracil-DNA glycosylase and then went through a first 18-cycle PCR with the universal primers M1SS and BC2_uni_R. In the paper's pipeline: For normalization, 1 million high-quality reads, each with a distinct molecular identifier, were randomly selected from each sample. Reads sharing molecular identifiers were discarded rather than binned into consensus sequences. MiTCR, with a Q25 quality threshold and the strictest error-elimination algorithm, was used for CDR3 identification, clonotype clustering and error correction. A nonparametric unseen species model with Euler transformation was used to estimate a lower bound on total TCR beta diversity. The public sequencing data were trimmed at Q25 with fastp and processed into clonotypes with MiXCR by TCRdb, which kept only in-frame beta chains. CDR3 protein sequences are deduplicated, and each keeps its most common genes and DNA. None of the V and J calls come from the authors' own analysis; TCRdb made them. For this sample there are 590,000 or so distinct CDR3 sequences; less than 35% appear just once. Approximately 14% of the sample belongs to the ten largest clones.

The CDR3 numbers 14 residues from cysteine through phenylalanine. Only the CDR3 DNA is retained, 42 bases long and in frame from the first base. The germline V gene yields SGDLS for CDR1 and YYNGEE for CDR2. This sequence originates from a woman of 80 years or more in good health. The sequence joins TRBV9 to TRBJ2-1, with the D gene not clear enough to name. The J call may not be correct, given that the DNA end is closer to TRBJ2-7. Sequenced: blood. Read as DNA, the sequence is TGTGCCTGCAGCGTAGGACCCAAATACAATGAGCAGTACTTC. Its translation is CACSVGPKYNEQYF.